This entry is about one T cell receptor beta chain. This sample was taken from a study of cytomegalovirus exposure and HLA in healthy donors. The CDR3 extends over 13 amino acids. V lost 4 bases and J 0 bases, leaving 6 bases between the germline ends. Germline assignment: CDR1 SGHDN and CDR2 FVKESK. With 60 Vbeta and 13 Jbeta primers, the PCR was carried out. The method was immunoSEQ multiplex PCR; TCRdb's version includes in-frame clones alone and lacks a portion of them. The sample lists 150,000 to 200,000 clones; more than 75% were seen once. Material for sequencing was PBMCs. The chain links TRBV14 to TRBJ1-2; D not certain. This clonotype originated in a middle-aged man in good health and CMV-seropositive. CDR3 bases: TGTGCCAGCAGCCCGGGAACTAACTATGGCTACACCTTC. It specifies CASSPGTNYGYTF.